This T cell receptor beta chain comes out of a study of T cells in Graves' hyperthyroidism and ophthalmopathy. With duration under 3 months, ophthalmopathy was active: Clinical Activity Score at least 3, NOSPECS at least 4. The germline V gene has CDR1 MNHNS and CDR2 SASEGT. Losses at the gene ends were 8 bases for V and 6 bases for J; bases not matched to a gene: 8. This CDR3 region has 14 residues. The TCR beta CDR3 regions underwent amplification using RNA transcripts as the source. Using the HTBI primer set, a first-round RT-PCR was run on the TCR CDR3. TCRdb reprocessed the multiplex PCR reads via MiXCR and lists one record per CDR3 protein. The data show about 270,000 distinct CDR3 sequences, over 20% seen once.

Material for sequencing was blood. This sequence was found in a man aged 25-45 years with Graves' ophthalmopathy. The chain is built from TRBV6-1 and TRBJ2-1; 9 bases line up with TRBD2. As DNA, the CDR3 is TGTGCCAGCGGACGGACTAGCGTAAGCAATGAGCAGTTCTTC. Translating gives CASGRTSVSNEQFF.